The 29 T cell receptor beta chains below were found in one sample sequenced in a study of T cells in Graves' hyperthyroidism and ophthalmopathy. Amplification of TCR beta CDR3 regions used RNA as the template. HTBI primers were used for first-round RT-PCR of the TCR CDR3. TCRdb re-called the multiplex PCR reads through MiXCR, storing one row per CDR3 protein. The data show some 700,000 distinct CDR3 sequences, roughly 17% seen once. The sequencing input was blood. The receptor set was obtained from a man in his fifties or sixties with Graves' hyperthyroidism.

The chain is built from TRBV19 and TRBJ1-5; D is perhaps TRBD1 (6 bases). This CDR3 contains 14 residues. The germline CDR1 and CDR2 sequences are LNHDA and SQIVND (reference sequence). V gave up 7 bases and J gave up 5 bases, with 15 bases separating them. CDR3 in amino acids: CASTPGGTHQPQHF. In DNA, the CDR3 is TGTGCCAGTACCCCGGGGGGGACACATCAGCCCCAGCATTTT.

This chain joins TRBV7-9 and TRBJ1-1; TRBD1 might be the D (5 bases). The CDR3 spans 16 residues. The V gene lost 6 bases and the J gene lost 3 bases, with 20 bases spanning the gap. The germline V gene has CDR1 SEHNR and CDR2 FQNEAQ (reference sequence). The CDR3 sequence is CASSFNRDPRDTEAFF. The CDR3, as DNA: TGTGCCAGCAGTTTTAACCGGGACCCAAGGGACACTGAAGCTTTCTTT.

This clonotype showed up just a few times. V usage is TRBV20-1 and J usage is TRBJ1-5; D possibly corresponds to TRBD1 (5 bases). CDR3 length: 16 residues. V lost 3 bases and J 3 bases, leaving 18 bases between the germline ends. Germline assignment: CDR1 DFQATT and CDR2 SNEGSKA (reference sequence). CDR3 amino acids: CSASPAEGRNNQPQHF. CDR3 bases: TGCAGTGCTAGTCCGGCGGAGGGGAGAAACAATCAGCCCCAGCATTTT.

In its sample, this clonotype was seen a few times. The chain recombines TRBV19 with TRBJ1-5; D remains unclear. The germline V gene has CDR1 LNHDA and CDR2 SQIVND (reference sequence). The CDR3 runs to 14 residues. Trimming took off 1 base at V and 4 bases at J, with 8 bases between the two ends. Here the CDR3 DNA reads TGTGCCAGTAGTATAGCGGGGAGAAATCAGCCCCAGCATTTT. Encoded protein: CASSIAGRNQPQHF.

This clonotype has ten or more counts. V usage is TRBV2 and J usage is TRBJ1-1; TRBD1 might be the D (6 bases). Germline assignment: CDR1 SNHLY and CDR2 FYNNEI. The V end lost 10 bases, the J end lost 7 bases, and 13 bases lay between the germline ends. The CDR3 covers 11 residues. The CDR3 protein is CATRQALEAFF. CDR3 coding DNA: TGTGCCACCAGACAGGCACTTGAAGCTTTCTTT.

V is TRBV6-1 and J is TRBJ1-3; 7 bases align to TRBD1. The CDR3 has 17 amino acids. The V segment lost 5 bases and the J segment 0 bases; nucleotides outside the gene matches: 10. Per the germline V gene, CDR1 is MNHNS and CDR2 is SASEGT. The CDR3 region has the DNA TGTGCCAGCAGTATAAACCCGACAGGGCTCTCTGGAAACACCATATATTTT. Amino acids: CASSINPTGLSGNTIYF.

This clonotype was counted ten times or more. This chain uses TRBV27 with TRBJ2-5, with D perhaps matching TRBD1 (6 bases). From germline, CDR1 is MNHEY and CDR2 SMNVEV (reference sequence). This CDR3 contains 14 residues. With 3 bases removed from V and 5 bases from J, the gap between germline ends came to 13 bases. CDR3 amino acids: CASSLTQGMETQYF. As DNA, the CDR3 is TGTGCCAGCAGTTTGACACAGGGTATGGAGACCCAGTACTTC.

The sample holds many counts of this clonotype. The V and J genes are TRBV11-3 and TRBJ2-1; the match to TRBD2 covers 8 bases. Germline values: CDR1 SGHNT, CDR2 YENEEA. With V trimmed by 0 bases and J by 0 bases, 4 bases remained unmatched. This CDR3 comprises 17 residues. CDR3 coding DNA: TGTGCCAGCAGCTTAGAGGTAGCGGGAAACTCCTACAATGAGCAGTTCTTC. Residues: CASSLEVAGNSYNEQFF.

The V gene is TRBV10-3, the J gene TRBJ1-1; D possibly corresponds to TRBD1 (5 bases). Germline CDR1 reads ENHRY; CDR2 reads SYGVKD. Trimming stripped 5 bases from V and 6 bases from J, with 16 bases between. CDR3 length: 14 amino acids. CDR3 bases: TGTGCCATCAGTACGACAGAGGGAGGGGCTGAAGCTTTCTTT. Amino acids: CAISTTEGGAEAFF.

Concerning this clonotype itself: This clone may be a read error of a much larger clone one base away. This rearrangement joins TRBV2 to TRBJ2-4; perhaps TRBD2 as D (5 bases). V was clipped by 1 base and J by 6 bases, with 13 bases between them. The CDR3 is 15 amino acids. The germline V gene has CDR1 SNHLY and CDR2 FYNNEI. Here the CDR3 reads CASSEERVGRNIQYF. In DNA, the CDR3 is TGTGCCAGCAGTGAAGAGAGGGTTGGCAGAAACATTCAGTACTTC.

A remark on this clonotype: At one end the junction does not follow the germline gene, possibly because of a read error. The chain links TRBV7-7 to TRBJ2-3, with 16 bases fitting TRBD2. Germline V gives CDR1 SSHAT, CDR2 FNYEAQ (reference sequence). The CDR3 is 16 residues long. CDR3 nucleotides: TGTGCTAGCAGCGACGGGACTAGCGGGAGGGGAGATACGCAGTATTTT. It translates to CASSDGTSGRGDTQYF.

CDR3 DNA sequence: TGTGCCAGCAGCAAAAGGGGACTAGATAAAAATGAGCAGTTCTTC. The encoded protein is CASSKRGLDKNEQFF. The V gene is TRBV27, the J gene TRBJ2-1; 8 bases line up with TRBD2. The V segment lost 6 bases and the J segment 7 bases; nucleotides outside the gene matches: 11. This CDR3 has 15 residues. CDR1 is MNHEY and CDR2 is SMNVEV in the germline V gene (reference sequence).

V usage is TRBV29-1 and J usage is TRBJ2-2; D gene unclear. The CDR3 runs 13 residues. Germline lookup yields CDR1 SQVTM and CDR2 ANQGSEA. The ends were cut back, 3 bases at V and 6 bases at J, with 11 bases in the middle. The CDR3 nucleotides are TGCAGCGTTGATTTGGGTGGGGCCGGGGAGCTGTTTTTT. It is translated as CSVDLGGAGELFF.

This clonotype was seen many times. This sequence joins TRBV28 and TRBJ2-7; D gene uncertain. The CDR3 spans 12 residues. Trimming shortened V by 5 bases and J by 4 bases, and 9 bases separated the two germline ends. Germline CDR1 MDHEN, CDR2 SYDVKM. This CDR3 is CASSIDPYEQYF. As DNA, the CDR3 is TGTGCCAGCAGTATCGACCCTTACGAGCAGTACTTC.

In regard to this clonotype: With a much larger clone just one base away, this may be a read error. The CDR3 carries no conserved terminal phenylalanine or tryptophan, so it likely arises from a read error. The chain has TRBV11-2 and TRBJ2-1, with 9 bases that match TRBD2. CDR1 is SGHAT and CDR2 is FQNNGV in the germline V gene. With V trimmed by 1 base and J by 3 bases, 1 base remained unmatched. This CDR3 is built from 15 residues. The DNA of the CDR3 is TGTGCCAGCAGCTTAGTTAGCGGGAGCTACAATGAGCAGTTCTCC. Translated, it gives CASSLVSGSYNEQFS.

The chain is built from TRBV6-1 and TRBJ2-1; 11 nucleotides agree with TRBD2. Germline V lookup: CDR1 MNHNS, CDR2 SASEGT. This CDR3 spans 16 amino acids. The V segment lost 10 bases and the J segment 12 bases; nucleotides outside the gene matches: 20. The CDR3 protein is CATLDQTSGINRRQFF. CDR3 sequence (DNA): TGTGCCACCCTTGATCAGACTAGCGGGATTAACCGACGGCAGTTCTTC.

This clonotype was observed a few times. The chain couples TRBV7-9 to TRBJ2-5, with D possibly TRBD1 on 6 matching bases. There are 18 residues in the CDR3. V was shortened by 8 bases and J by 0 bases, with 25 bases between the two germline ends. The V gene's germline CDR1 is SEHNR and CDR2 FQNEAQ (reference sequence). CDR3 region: CASSPPRGGNTDQETQYF. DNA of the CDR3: TGTGCCAGCTCACCCCCCAGGGGCGGTAATACCGACCAAGAGACCCAGTACTTC. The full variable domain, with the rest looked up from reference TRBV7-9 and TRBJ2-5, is DTGVSQNPRHKITKRGQNVTFRCDPISEHNRLYWYRQTLGQGPEFLTYFQNEAQLEKSRLLSDRFSAERPKGSFSTLEIQRTEQGDSAMYLCASSPPRGGNTDQETQYFGPGTRLLVL.

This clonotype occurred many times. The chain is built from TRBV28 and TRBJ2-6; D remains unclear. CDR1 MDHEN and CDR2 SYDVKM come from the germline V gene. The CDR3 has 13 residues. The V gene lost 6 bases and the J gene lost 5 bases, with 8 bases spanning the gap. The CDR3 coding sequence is TGTGCCAGCAGCTCCCGCTGGGCCAACGTCCTGACTTTC. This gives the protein CASSSRWANVLTF.

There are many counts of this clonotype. The CDR3 spells CSAGNLAGSTYEQYF. CDR3 sequence (DNA): TGCAGTGCCGGAAACCTAGCGGGCTCTACCTACGAGCAGTACTTC. The chain couples TRBV20-1 to TRBJ2-7, with TRBD2 matching over 8 bases. This CDR3 is built from 15 residues. The V and J ends lost 6 bases and 2 bases, in that order; junction bases with no gene match: 12. Germline CDR1 DFQATT, CDR2 SNEGSKA (reference sequence).

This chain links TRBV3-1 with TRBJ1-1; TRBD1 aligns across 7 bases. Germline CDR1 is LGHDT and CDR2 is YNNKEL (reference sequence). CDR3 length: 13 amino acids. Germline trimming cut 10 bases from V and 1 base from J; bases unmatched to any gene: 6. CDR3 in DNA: TGTGCCACCAAGACAGGGCAGAACACTGAAGCTTTCTTT. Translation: CATKTGQNTEAFF.

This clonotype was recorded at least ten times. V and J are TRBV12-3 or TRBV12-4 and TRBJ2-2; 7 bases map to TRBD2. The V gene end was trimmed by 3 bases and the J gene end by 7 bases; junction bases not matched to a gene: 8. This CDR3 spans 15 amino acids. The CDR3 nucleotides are TGTGCCAGCAGTTTTGGGGGAGGGCAAAACGGGGAGCTGTTTTTT. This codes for CASSFGGGQNGELFF.

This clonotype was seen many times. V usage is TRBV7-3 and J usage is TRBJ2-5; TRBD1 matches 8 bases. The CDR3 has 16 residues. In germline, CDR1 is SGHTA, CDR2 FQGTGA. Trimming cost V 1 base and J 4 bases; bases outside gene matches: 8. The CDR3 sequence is CASSLKTQGALETQYF. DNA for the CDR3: TGTGCCAGCAGCTTAAAAACGCAGGGGGCACTAGAGACCCAGTACTTC.

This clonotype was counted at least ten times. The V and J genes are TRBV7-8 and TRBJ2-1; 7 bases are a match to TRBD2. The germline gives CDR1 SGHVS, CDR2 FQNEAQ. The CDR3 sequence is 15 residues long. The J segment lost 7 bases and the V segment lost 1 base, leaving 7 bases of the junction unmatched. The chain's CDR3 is CASSLEGEAGNEQFF. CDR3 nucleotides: TGTGCCAGCAGCTTAGAGGGAGAAGCGGGAAATGAGCAGTTCTTC.

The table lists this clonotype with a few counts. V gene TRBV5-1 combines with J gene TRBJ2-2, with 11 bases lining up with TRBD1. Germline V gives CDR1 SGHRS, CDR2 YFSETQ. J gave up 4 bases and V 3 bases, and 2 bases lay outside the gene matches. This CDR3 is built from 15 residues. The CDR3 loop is CASSWGQGGTGELFF. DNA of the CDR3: TGCGCCAGCAGCTGGGGACAGGGGGGCACCGGGGAGCTGTTTTTT. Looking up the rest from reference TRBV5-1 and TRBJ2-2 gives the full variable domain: KAGVTQTPRYLIKTRGQQVTLSCSPISGHRSVSWYQQTPGQGLQFLFEYFSETQRNKGNFPGRFSGRQFSNSRSEMNVSTLELGDSALYLCASSWGQGGTGELFFGEGSRLTVL.

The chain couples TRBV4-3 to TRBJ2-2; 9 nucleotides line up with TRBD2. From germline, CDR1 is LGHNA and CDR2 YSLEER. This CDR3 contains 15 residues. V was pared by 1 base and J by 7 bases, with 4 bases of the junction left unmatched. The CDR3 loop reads CASSQVAGEYGELFF. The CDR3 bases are TGCGCCAGCAGCCAAGTAGCGGGAGAGTACGGGGAGCTGTTTTTT.

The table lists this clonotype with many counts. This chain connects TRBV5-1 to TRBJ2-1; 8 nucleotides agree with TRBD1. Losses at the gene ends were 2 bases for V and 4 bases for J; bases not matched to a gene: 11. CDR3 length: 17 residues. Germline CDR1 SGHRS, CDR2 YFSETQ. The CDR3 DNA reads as TGCGCCAGCAGCTTCCGGTCAGGGGGCTCCAGATACAATGAGCAGTTCTTC. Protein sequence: CASSFRSGGSRYNEQFF.

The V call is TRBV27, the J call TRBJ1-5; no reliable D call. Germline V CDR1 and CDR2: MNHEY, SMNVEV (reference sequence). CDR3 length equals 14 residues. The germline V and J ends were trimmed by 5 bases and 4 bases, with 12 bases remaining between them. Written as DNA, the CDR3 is TGTGCCAGCAGTCCGCTACAGAGAAATCAGCCCCAGCATTTT. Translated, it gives CASSPLQRNQPQHF.

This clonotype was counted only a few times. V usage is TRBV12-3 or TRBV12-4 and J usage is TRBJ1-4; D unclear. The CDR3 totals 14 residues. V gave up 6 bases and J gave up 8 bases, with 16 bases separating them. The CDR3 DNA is TGTGCCAGCAGGAGGAACCAAGAAGCCGAAAAACTGTTTTTT. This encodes CASRRNQEAEKLFF.

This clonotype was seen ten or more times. In DNA form, the CDR3 reads TGTGCCTGGAGTGGGGGTCGGGGAGAGACCCAGTACTTC. It specifies CAWSGGRGETQYF. The V gene is TRBV30, the J gene TRBJ2-5; D is perhaps TRBD2 (5 bases). Germline values: CDR1 GTSNPN, CDR2 SVGIG (reference sequence). Trimming took 1 base from V and 4 from J, leaving 10 bases between them. The CDR3 consists of 13 residues.